The 17 T cell receptor beta chains in this list originate from one sample, sequenced in a study of cytomegalovirus exposure and HLA in healthy donors. Primers for the PCR totalled 60 Vbeta and 13 Jbeta. Only in-frame clones appear in the TCRdb table, and some are missing; sequencing was by immunoSEQ multiplex PCR. The listing records some 130,000 clones. The sequencing sample was made of PBMCs. The source is a man between 18 and 35 years old in good health and CMV-seronegative.

The chain employs TRBV2 and TRBJ2-7; no clear D. CDR3 size: 13 residues. Per the germline V gene, CDR1 is SNHLY and CDR2 is FYNNEI. V was pared by 8 bases and J by 2 bases, with 13 bases between. DNA for the CDR3: TGTGCCAGCCTGAGGAACTACCCCTACGAGCAGTACTTC. This encodes CASLRNYPYEQYF.

The chain combines TRBV28 with TRBJ1-2; 7 nucleotides match TRBD1. CDR1 is MDHEN and CDR2 is SYDVKM in the germline V gene. The CDR3 is 16 amino acids. V shed 6 bases and J 8 bases; nucleotides not matched to a gene: 18. CDR3 sequence reads: CASSPPNRQGLLGYTF. CDR3 DNA sequence: TGTGCCAGCAGCCCTCCAAACAGACAGGGCCTCCTCGGCTACACCTTC.

A note on this clone: The same CDR3 is also encoded by other DNA sequences in this sample. The chain is built from TRBV7-9 and TRBJ2-7; the D is unclear. Per germline, CDR1 SEHNR and CDR2 FQNEAQ (reference sequence). The V end was cut by 1 base, the J end by 3 bases, with 4 bases between. The CDR3 spans 12 residues. CDR3 sequence: CASSLDFYEQYF. The CDR3 bases are TGTGCCAGCAGCTTAGACTTCTACGAGCAGTACTTC.

The V call is TRBV15, the J call TRBJ1-6, with TRBD1 matching over 8 bases. CDR1 LNHNV and CDR2 YYDKDF come from the germline V gene (reference sequence). With 1 base clipped from V and 10 bases from J, the junction kept 9 bases outside the gene matches. The CDR3 consists of 16 residues. CDR3 amino acids: CATSRVFGQGESPLHF. CDR3 DNA sequence: TGTGCCACCAGCAGAGTTTTTGGACAGGGTGAATCACCCCTCCACTTT. The full variable domain, completed using reference TRBV15 and TRBJ1-6, is DAMVIQNPRYQVTQFGKPVTLSCSQTLNHNVMYWYQQKSSQAPKLLFHYYDKDFNNEADTPDNFQSRRPNTSFCFLDIRSPGLGDTAMYLCATSRVFGQGESPLHFGNGTRLTVT.

The CDR3 coding sequence is TGCAGCGTTGCAGGGACTAGCGGGAGATTTAGCGCTATTGGCGAGCAGTACTTC. Translating it yields CSVAGTSGRFSAIGEQYF. The chain couples TRBV29-1 to TRBJ2-5; TRBD2 agrees at 14 bases. Matching the DNA end better, TRBJ2-7 makes the J call doubtful. Germline-derived CDR1 and CDR2 are SQVTM and ANQGSEA. The CDR3 loop spans 18 amino acids.

This rearrangement joins TRBV28 to TRBJ1-4; D is perhaps TRBD1 (6 bases). This CDR3 contains 14 residues. CDR1 MDHEN and CDR2 SYDVKM come from the germline V gene. The V and J ends lost 6 bases and 7 bases respectively, with 15 bases between them. Written as DNA, the CDR3 is TGTGCCAGCAGGGAGCCCGCCAGGGGTGAAAAACTGTTTTTT. Translating gives CASREPARGEKLFF.

The chain joins TRBV9 to TRBJ2-7; the match to TRBD2 covers 12 bases. After removal of 2 bases from V and 3 bases from J, the junction contained 3 bases not matched to a gene. The CDR3 spans 15 residues. CDR1 is SGDLS, CDR2 YYNGEE, per germline. CDR3 in DNA: TGTGCCAGCAGCGTGACTAGCGGGGGAGGCTACGAGCAGTACTTC. The encoded protein is CASSVTSGGGYEQYF.

The rearrangement uses TRBV6-4 and TRBJ2-1, with 12 bases that match TRBD1. Trimming cost V 3 bases and J 10 bases; bases outside gene matches: 4. This CDR3 comprises 14 residues. The germline CDR1 and CDR2 sequences are MRHNA and SNTAGT. As DNA, the CDR3 is TGTGCCAGCAGTGAGGGGACAGGGGGCAGAGAGCAGTTCTTC. Translation gives CASSEGTGGREQFF.

V gene TRBV27 combines with J gene TRBJ2-7; possibly TRBD1 for D (5 bases). The V end was cut by 2 bases, the J end by 2 bases, with 10 bases between. Per the germline V gene, CDR1 is MNHEY and CDR2 is SMNVEV (reference sequence). The CDR3 has 14 residues. The CDR3 DNA follows: TGTGCCAGCAGTTTAGGCGACAGAACCTACGAGCAGTACTTC. Amino acid sequence: CASSLGDRTYEQYF.

The chain links TRBV28 to TRBJ1-2, with 9 bases matching TRBD1. Trimming cost V 4 bases and J 5 bases; bases outside gene matches: 5. This CDR3 is built from 14 residues. Per the germline V gene, CDR1 is MDHEN and CDR2 is SYDVKM. CDR3 bases: TGTGCCAGCAGTTCTGGACAGGGGATATATGGCTACACCTTC. It specifies CASSSGQGIYGYTF.

The chain links TRBV18 to TRBJ1-1; D is uncertain. V shed 4 bases and J shed 1 base, with 7 bases lying between them. The CDR3 length is 13 residues. Germline V gene data show CDR1 as KGHSH and CDR2 as LQKENI. The CDR3 reads CASSRDKNTEAFF. Here the CDR3 DNA reads TGTGCCAGCTCACGAGACAAGAACACTGAAGCTTTCTTT.

This chain joins TRBV19 and TRBJ2-6, with D possibly being TRBD2 (6 bases). The CDR3 length is 13 residues. Trimming shortened V by 5 bases and J by 4 bases, and 6 bases separated the two germline ends. Germline lookup yields CDR1 LNHDA and CDR2 SQIVND (reference sequence). CDR3: CASSAGGANVLTF. CDR3 DNA sequence: TGTGCCAGTAGTGCGGGGGGGGCCAACGTCCTGACTTTC.

CDR3 loop: CASSPLEGASDYNEQFF. CDR3 DNA sequence: TGTGCCAGCAGCCCCCTGGAGGGGGCCTCTGACTACAATGAGCAGTTCTTC. The chain couples TRBV9 to TRBJ2-1, with D maybe TRBD1 (7 bases). The V end lost 4 bases, the J end lost 3 bases, and 20 bases lay between the germline ends. The V gene's germline CDR1 is SGDLS and CDR2 YYNGEE. There are 17 residues in the CDR3.

J is TRBJ2-1 and V is TRBV11-2; 11 bases match TRBD2. From germline, CDR1 is SGHAT and CDR2 FQNNGV. CDR3 length: 16 residues. V lost 1 base, J lost 7 bases, and 6 bases stayed unmatched. The chain's CDR3 is CASSLGLAGGQNEQFF. CDR3 bases: TGTGCCAGCAGCTTAGGCCTAGCGGGAGGTCAGAATGAGCAGTTCTTC.

The V call is TRBV7-9, the J call TRBJ2-3, with 7 bases that match TRBD2. This CDR3 spans 15 amino acids. The V and J ends lost 1 base and 1 base, in that order; junction bases with no gene match: 2. Per germline, CDR1 SEHNR and CDR2 FQNEAQ (reference sequence). The CDR3 region is CASSLGEGRTDTQYF. The CDR3 DNA is TGTGCCAGCAGCTTAGGGGAGGGGCGCACAGATACGCAGTATTTT.

The chain links TRBV19 to TRBJ1-4; no reliable D call. V lost 5 bases, J lost 5 bases, and 15 bases lay in between. The CDR3 has 15 residues. The germline V gene encodes CDR1 LNHDA and CDR2 SQIVND (reference sequence). The CDR3 region has the DNA TGTGCCAGTAGTCCTCTGGGAGTGGGGAATGAAAAACTGTTTTTT. Translation: CASSPLGVGNEKLFF. The full variable domain, rest sourced from reference TRBV19 and TRBJ1-4, is DGGITQSPKYLFRKEGQNVTLSCEQNLNHDAMYWYRQDPGQGLRLIYYSQIVNDFQKGDIAEGYSVSREKKESFPLTVTSAQKNPTAFYLCASSPLGVGNEKLFFGSGTQLSVL.

This chain links TRBV2 with TRBJ2-5; D uncertain. The J call may be mistaken, given a closer DNA end match to TRBJ2-7. The CDR3 is 11 residues long. CDR1 SNHLY and CDR2 FYNNEI come from the germline V gene. The CDR3 sequence is CASVGAYEQYF. The CDR3 nucleotides are TGTGCCAGCGTTGGGGCCTACGAGCAGTACTTC.